Listed below are T cell receptor beta chains from one sample, sequenced in a study of CD8 T cells in ankylosing spondylitis. TCRdb called the 5' RACE reads again in MiXCR, with one record for every CDR3 protein. The sample includes around 770,000 distinct CDR3 sequences, around 17% of them seen just once. Specimen: blood, either unsorted or a sorted T cell fraction (not recorded which). The receptors originated from a male donor with ankylosing spondylitis. The CDR3 runs from the conserved cysteine through the conserved F or W. Each record gives: clone size, CDR3 length, V gene, J gene, D gene, CDR3 protein, CDR3 DNA. A D gene is named only where the DNA matches it firmly. Clone size is given for some rows only: seen once, a few or many times, or a class if the clone is expanded.

-	15	TRBV6-5	TRBJ2-7	TRBD2	CASSYSGLAGNEQYF	TGTGCCAGCAGTTACTCCGGACTAGCGGGAAACGAGCAGTACTTC
many	15	TRBV5-1	TRBJ2-7	-	CASSPGGSRIYEQYF	TGCGCCAGCAGCCCGGGGGGCAGTCGGATCTACGAGCAGTACTTC
few	16	TRBV4-1	TRBJ2-1	TRBD2	CASSQAPGSGYNEQFF	TGCGCCAGCAGCCAAGCCCCGGGTAGCGGGTACAATGAGCAGTTCTTC
few	14	TRBV12-3/TRBV12-4	TRBJ1-6	TRBD1	CASSYDRGNSPLHF	TGTGCCAGCAGCTACGACAGGGGGAATTCACCCCTCCACTTT
few	13	TRBV29-1	TRBJ1-6	-	CSVSRDTNSPLHF	TGCAGCGTATCCCGGGACACCAATTCACCCCTCCACTTT
-	16	TRBV6-1	TRBJ2-7	TRBD2	CASSEAIAGVGYEQYF	TGTGCCAGCAGTGAAGCGATAGCGGGAGTGGGGTACGAGCAGTACTTC
-	12	TRBV29-1	TRBJ1-3	-	CSVVHSGNTIYF	TGCAGCGTTGTACACTCGGGAAACACCATATATTTT
-	12	TRBV20-1	TRBJ2-1	-	CSAGGTIGEQFF	TGCAGTGCTGGCGGGACCATAGGGGAGCAGTTCTTC
-	15	TRBV25-1	TRBJ2-7	-	CASRLPGHTSYEQYF	TGTGCCAGCAGATTACCGGGACATACCTCCTACGAGCAGTACTTC
few	15	TRBV6-5	TRBJ2-3	TRBD2	CASSDSPLAGDTQYF	TGTGCCAGCAGTGACTCTCCACTAGCGGGGGATACGCAGTATTTT
-	14	TRBV20-1	TRBJ2-7	TRBD1	CSASGTGEGYEQYF	TGCAGTGCTAGTGGGACAGGGGAAGGGTACGAGCAGTACTTC
-	16	TRBV9	TRBJ2-1	TRBD2	CASSGRWTSGQDEQFF	TGTGCCAGCTCTGGACGGTGGACTAGCGGTCAAGATGAGCAGTTCTTC
few	16	TRBV7-9	TRBJ2-3	TRBD2	CASSLSLAGGRDTQYF	TGTGCCAGCAGCTTATCACTGGCGGGGGGCCGAGATACGCAGTATTTT
-	13	TRBV2	TRBJ2-3	-	CASTNSPTDTQYF	TGTGCCAGCACCAACTCCCCCACAGATACGCAGTATTTT
-	17	TRBV11-2	TRBJ2-5	-	CASSLGSGGGLQETQYF	TGTGCCAGCAGCTTAGGATCTGGGGGAGGCCTACAAGAGACCCAGTACTTC
-	16	TRBV9	TRBJ2-1	TRBD1	CASSVFGTGKENEQFF	TGTGCCAGCAGCGTATTCGGGACAGGGAAGGAGAATGAGCAGTTCTTC
-	16	TRBV4-1	TRBJ1-2	-	CASSPPWGSETSGYTF	TGCGCCAGCAGCCCGCCCTGGGGGTCGGAGACATCTGGCTACACCTTC
-	12	TRBV12-3/TRBV12-4	TRBJ1-2	-	CASRGALDGYTF	TGTGCCAGCAGGGGGGCGTTAGACGGCTACACCTTC
few	15	TRBV7-2	TRBJ2-1	-	CASSARASGYNEQFF	TGTGCCAGCAGCGCCCGCGCCTCCGGATACAATGAGCAGTTCTTC
-	14	TRBV20-1	TRBJ2-1	-	CSAPVSGTYNEQFF	TGCAGTGCTCCGGTCTCGGGGACCTACAATGAGCAGTTCTTC
-	12	TRBV29-1	TRBJ2-1	TRBD2	CSVAPSGGRGFF	TGCAGCGTTGCGCCTAGCGGGGGCAGGGGGTTCTTC
-	15	TRBV7-3	TRBJ2-1	TRBD2	CASSPSGSTDNEQFF	TGTGCCAGCAGCCCTAGCGGGAGTACCGACAATGAGCAGTTCTTC
-	15	TRBV4-1	TRBJ1-1	-	CASSQAPKGNTEAFF	TGCGCCAGCAGCCAAGCCCCAAAGGGGAACACTGAAGCTTTCTTT
-	15	TRBV29-1	TRBJ2-2	-	CSVVISRKNTGELFF	TGCAGCGTTGTTATCTCCAGGAAGAACACCGGGGAGCTGTTTTTT
few	17	TRBV6-2/TRBV6-3	TRBJ2-7	TRBD2	CASSPAGLGVGSYEQYF	TGTGCCAGCAGTCCAGCCGGACTAGGGGTAGGATCCTACGAGCAGTACTTC
-	14	TRBV20-1	TRBJ2-7	TRBD2	CSARGSGSPGEQYF	TGCAGTGCTAGAGGTAGCGGGAGTCCCGGGGAGCAGTACTTC
-	15	TRBV5-5	TRBJ1-2	-	CASSLRDGANYGYTF	TGTGCCAGCAGCTTGCGGGACGGAGCTAACTATGGCTACACCTTC
-	15	TRBV27	TRBJ2-7	-	CASSSYGKENYEQYF	TGTGCCAGCAGTTCTTACGGAAAGGAAAACTACGAGCAGTACTTC
-	15	TRBV4-2	TRBJ1-1	-	CASSQDKGGESEAFF	TGTGCCAGCAGCCAAGATAAGGGAGGGGAAAGTGAAGCTTTCTTT
many	16	TRBV5-1	TRBJ1-6	-	CASSLAYGGSNSPLHF	TGCGCCAGCAGCTTGGCCTACGGGGGTAGCAATTCACCCCTCCACTTT
few	16	TRBV7-3	TRBJ2-3	TRBD1	CASSPRTGGDPDTQYF	TGTGCCAGCAGCCCCAGGACAGGGGGCGATCCAGATACGCAGTATTTT
-	15	TRBV20-1	TRBJ2-7	TRBD2	CSARDHGGGAAEQYF	TGCAGTGCTAGAGATCATGGCGGGGGGGCGGCTGAGCAGTACTTC
once	11	TRBV7-9	TRBJ2-1	-	CASSFPAEQFF	TGTGCCAGCAGCTTTCCCGCGGAGCAGTTCTTC
few	13	TRBV6-1	TRBJ1-2	TRBD1	CATDLTGGYGYTF	TGTGCCACCGATCTTACAGGGGGATATGGCTACACCTTC
-	14	TRBV7-9	TRBJ2-4	-	CASSFSLAKNIQYF	TGTGCCAGCAGCTTCTCTCTAGCCAAAAACATTCAGTACTTC
few	16	TRBV7-2	TRBJ1-1	-	CASSLRAGEWGTEAFF	TGTGCCAGCAGCTTACGCGCGGGGGAGTGGGGCACTGAAGCTTTCTTT
-	15	TRBV5-8	TRBJ2-5	-	CASSLGGRVQETQYF	TGTGCCAGCAGCTTGGGGGGCAGGGTGCAAGAGACCCAGTACTTC
-	15	TRBV18	TRBJ2-5	-	CASSPLQTGQETQYF	TGTGCCAGCTCACCACTCCAGACCGGTCAAGAGACCCAGTACTTC
few	14	TRBV11-2	TRBJ2-7	-	CASSLGQHQVEQYF	TGTGCCAGCAGCTTAGGACAGCACCAAGTGGAGCAGTACTTC
-	14	TRBV7-3	TRBJ1-6	-	CASSLTTANSPLHF	TGTGCCAGCAGCTTAACGACGGCAAATTCACCCCTCCACTTT
many	10	TRBV25-1	TRBJ2-7	-	CASSGYEQYF	TGTGCCAGCAGTGGCTACGAGCAGTACTTC